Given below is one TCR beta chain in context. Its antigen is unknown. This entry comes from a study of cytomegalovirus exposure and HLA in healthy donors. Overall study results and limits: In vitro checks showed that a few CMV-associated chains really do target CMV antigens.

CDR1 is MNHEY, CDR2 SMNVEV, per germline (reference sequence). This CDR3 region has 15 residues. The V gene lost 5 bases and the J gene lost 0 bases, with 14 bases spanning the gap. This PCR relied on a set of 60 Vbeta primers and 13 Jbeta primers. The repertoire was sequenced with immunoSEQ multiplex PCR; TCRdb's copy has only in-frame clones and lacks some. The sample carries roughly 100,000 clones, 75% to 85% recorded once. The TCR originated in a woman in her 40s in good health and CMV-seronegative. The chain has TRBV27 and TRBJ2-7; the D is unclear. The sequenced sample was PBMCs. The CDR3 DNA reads TGTGCCAGCAGTGCCAGTGCAGGTAGCTCCTACGAGCAGTACTTC. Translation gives CASSASAGSSYEQYF.